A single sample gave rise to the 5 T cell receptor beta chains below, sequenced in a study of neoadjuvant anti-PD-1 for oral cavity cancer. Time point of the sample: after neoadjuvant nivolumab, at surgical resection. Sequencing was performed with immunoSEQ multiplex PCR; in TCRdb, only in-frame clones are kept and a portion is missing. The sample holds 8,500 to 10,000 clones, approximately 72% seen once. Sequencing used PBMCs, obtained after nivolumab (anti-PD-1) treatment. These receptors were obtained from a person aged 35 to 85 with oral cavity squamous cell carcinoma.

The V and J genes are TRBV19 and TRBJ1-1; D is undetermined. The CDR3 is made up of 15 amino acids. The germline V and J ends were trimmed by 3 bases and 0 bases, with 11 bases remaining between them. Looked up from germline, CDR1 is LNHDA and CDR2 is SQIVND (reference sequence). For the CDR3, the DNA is TGTGCCAGTAGTATTTTCCCAGATATGAACACTGAAGCTTTCTTT. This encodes CASSIFPDMNTEAFF.

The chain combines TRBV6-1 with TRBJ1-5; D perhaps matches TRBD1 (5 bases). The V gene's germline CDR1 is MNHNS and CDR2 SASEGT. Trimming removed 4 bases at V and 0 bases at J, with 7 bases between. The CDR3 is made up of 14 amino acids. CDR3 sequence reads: CASSGQSSNQPQHF. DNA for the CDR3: TGTGCCAGCAGTGGACAGAGTAGCAATCAGCCCCAGCATTTT.

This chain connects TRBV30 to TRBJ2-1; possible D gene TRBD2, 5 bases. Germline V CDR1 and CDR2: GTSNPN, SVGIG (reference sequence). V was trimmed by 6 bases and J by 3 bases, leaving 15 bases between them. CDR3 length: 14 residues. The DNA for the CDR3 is TGTGCCTGCACTAGAGGCGGTGGCTACAATGAGCAGTTCTTC. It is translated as CACTRGGGYNEQFF. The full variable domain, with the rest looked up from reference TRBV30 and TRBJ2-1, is SQTIHQWPATLVQPVGSPLSLECTVEGTSNPNLYWYRQAAGRGLQLLFYSVGIGQISSEVPQNLSASRPQDRQFILSSKKLLLSDSGFYLCACTRGGGYNEQFFGPGTRLTVL.

The chain's CDR3 is CASSLDRAPSTEAFF. The CDR3 DNA reads TGTGCCAGCAGCTTAGACCGGGCCCCCTCCACTGAAGCTTTCTTT. V and J are TRBV7-8 and TRBJ1-1; no definite D call. CDR1 and CDR2 from the germline V gene are SGHVS and FQNEAQ. V shed 1 base and J shed 4 bases, with 13 bases lying between them. There are 15 residues in the CDR3.

The CDR3 DNA reads TGTGCCAGCAGCTTGGGAGAGACCCAGTACTTC. The encoded protein is CASSLGETQYF. The chain is built from TRBV11-2 and TRBJ2-5; D not certain. Trimming cost V 3 bases and J 4 bases, with 3 bases left between them. The CDR3 consists of 11 residues. Germline CDR1 and CDR2: SGHAT and FQNNGV.